This T cell receptor beta chain is drawn from a study of identical twins. One entry per CDR3 protein, called by TCRdb with MiXCR from the 5' RACE reads. The profile shows 200,000 to 250,000 distinct CDR3 sequences, 5.5% to 7% of them singletons. Deletions cut 8 bases from V and 5 bases from J, with 21 bases between. Germline CDR1 WSHSY, CDR2 SAAADI. The CDR3 has 16 residues. Study-wide results and caveats: Researchers caution that invariant MAIT and iNKT cells could partly confound zero-insertion analyses.

A few counts support this clonotype. Its specificity is unknown. The same data also went into a second study, on yellow fever vaccine responses in identical twins.

The specimen was memory (CD45RO+) T cells sorted from blood. The chain recombines TRBV10-2 with TRBJ1-4, with D possibly being TRBD1 (6 bases). The clonotype originates from a woman under 30 in good health. CDR3: CASRHTRRGLNEKLFF. Here the CDR3 DNA reads TGCGCCAGCCGCCACACCAGGCGGGGGCTAAATGAAAAACTGTTTTTT.